The rows below give T cell receptor beta chains drawn from one sample of a study of T cells expressing NK-cell markers. TCRdb re-called the 5' RACE reads and shows each CDR3 protein once, DNA omitted. The sample yields 150,000 or so distinct CDR3 sequences, of which the top ten take up roughly 35%. Sequences were obtained from blood T cells: a sorted CD56 or NKG2C T cell subset, CD4+ or CD8+ T cells, or bulk PBMC T cells (not recorded which). The receptors originated from a woman between 45 and 60 years old in good health. Both conserved end residues are part of each CDR3.

>TRBJ2-1|TRBV20-1|15
CSAQGGGGFYNEQFF
>TRBJ1-5|TRBV20-1|14
CSAKEAGVNQPQHF
>TRBJ2-1|TRBV27|15
CASSTSSGNNNEQFF
>TRBJ2-1|TRBV6-5|14
CASNQAGGPGEQFF
>TRBJ2-1|TRBV6-5|14
CASRGLSSYNEQFF
>TRBJ2-1|TRBV20-1|17
CSATRYTGTSVDNEQFF
>TRBJ2-1|TRBV27|15
CASSLPPYLDGEQFF
>TRBJ2-2|TRBV24-1|14
CATSEEGGTGELFF
>TRBJ2-3|TRBV2|14
CASSRADRTDTQYF
>TRBJ2-2|TRBV24-1|16
CATSETGTRVTGELFF
>TRBJ1-1|TRBV7-6|14
CASSPGAANTEAFF
>TRBJ2-3|TRBV27|14
CASRGFGWTDTQYF
>TRBJ2-7|TRBV7-6|14
CASSPEASSYEQYF
>TRBJ2-5|TRBV4-1|13
CASSQAMYETQYF
>TRBJ2-2|TRBV19|16
CASSIDRAWDTGELFF
>TRBJ2-7|TRBV11-1|13
CASTTGTDYEQYF
>TRBJ2-3|TRBV6-2/TRBV6-3|15
CASRPLAGGSDTQYF